These 7 T cell receptor beta chains were sequenced from one sample in a study of CD4 T cells in relation to SARS-CoV-2 and coronaviruses. Profiled with immunoSEQ multiplex PCR; TCRdb holds only in-frame clones, not every one. The sample carries approximately 38,000 clones, around 89% recorded once. Sequencing was performed on memory CD4+ T cells from PBMCs. These receptors came from an adult with COVID-19.

This clone was picked up one time. Mismatch with germline at one junction end may stem from a read error. The DNA for the CDR3 is TGTGCCAGCAGTCAAGTCACGGGCAGTGGAGACTACGAGCAGTACTTC. The encoded protein is CASSQVTGSGDYEQYF. V and J are TRBV3-1 (or the pseudogene TRBV3-2) and TRBJ2-7; D call uncertain. The V gene's germline CDR1 is LGHDT and CDR2 YNNKEL (reference sequence). CDR3 length equals 16 residues.

This clone was detected a few times. J is TRBJ2-3 and V is TRBV4-2; D not resolved. The CDR3 is 16 residues long. V lost 3 bases, J lost 4 bases, and 17 bases lay in between. The germline CDR1 and CDR2 sequences are LGHNA and YNFKEQ. As DNA, the CDR3 is TGTGCCAGCAGCCAGCTCATGGGGTCGCTCGCAGATACGCAGTATTTT. Translation gives CASSQLMGSLADTQYF.

The chain joins TRBV5-4 to TRBJ1-6; 7 bases agree with TRBD1. The CDR3 is 14 residues long. The germline gives CDR1 SGHNT, CDR2 YYREEE (reference sequence). Unmatched junction bases numbered 5, after V lost 4 bases and J lost 7 bases. Written as DNA, the CDR3 is TGTGCCAGCAGCAACGGACAGGAGAATTCACCCCTCCACTTT. It codes for CASSNGQENSPLHF.

The V call is TRBV30, the J call TRBJ2-7; no firm D call. The CDR3 spans 11 residues. Looked up from germline, CDR1 is GTSNPN and CDR2 is SVGIG (reference sequence). Trimming took off 0 bases at V and 6 bases at J, with 6 bases between the two ends. CDR3 in amino acids: CAWSVRREQYF. Here the CDR3 DNA reads TGTGCCTGGAGTGTCCGTCGCGAGCAGTACTTC. The whole variable domain, filled in from reference TRBV30 and TRBJ2-7, reads SQTIHQWPATLVQPVGSPLSLECTVEGTSNPNLYWYRQAAGRGLQLLFYSVGIGQISSEVPQNLSASRPQDRQFILSSKKLLLSDSGFYLCAWSVRREQYFGPGTRLTVT.

This clone was seen more than once but under ten times. The chain combines TRBV6-1 with TRBJ2-3; D is ambiguous. The CDR3 runs to 12 residues. Germline CDR1 reads MNHNS; CDR2 reads SASEGT. V gave up 2 bases and J gave up 7 bases, with 7 bases separating them. CDR3: CASSESSHTQYF. For the CDR3, the DNA is TGTGCCAGCAGTGAATCTTCCCATACGCAGTATTTT.

This clone occurred a few times. This sequence joins TRBV11-2 and TRBJ1-6, with D maybe TRBD1 (5 bases). The CDR3 loop spans 16 amino acids. The V end was cut by 4 bases, the J end by 4 bases, with 14 bases between. The V gene's germline CDR1 is SGHAT and CDR2 FQNNGV. CDR3 loop: CASSYRDVIYNSPLHF. Here the CDR3 DNA reads TGTGCCAGCAGCTACCGGGACGTAATTTATAATTCACCCCTCCACTTT.

The CDR3 sequence: CSAFDIYGYTF. DNA for the CDR3: TGCAGCGCTTTTGACATCTATGGCTACACCTTC. The chain links TRBV29-1 to TRBJ1-2, with D unclear. V lost 7 bases to trimming and J lost 4 bases, with 10 bases between them. The CDR3 loop spans 11 amino acids. CDR1 and CDR2 (germline): SQVTM, ANQGSEA. The variable domain in full, with the rest retrieved from reference TRBV29-1 and TRBJ1-2, is SAVISQKPSRDICQRGTSLTIQCQVDSQVTMMFWYRQQPGQSLTLIATANQGSEATYESGFVIDKFPISRPNLTFSTLTVSNMSPEDSSIYLCSAFDIYGYTFGSGTRLTVV.